The 30 T cell receptor beta chains given below trace back to one sample, sequenced in a study of tissue T cells after allogeneic stem cell transplantation. Regarding time point: mouse harvest day 14 after allogeneic transplant. Tail vein injection delivered 10^7 T-cell-depleted bone marrow cells and 10^6 splenic CD5+ T cells. Data came from immunoSEQ multiplex PCR; TCRdb stores just in-frame clones and leaves some out. The sample yields about 2,000 clones, about 52% seen once. Input material: gut tissue. The receptors stem from a female BALB/c mouse given C57BL/6 T cells with graft-versus-host disease after an allogeneic hematopoietic cell transplant.

As to this clone: All gene names here are mouse names. The read stops 1 residue short of the end of the CDR3; the missing end is completed from the germline J gene. The chain couples TRBV3 to TRBJ2-3; no firm D call. Germline CDR1 SNHLY, CDR2 FYNGKV (reference sequence). CDR3 length: 13 amino acids. Between the trimmed V and J ends, which lost 5 bases and 0 bases, there was a span of 6 bases. CDR3 DNA, as far as it was read: TGTGCCAGCAGCCGCACTAGTGCAGAAACGCTGTAT. Amino acid sequence: CASSRTSAETLY. The full CDR3 is CASSRTSAETLYF.

By sample fraction, this clone is large. The genes are named according to mouse. The CDR3 here is CASSHPGTGGLNYAEQFF. The sequenced part of the CDR3 DNA is TGTGCCAGCAGCCATCCCGGGACTGGGGGGCTTAACTATGCTGAGCAGTTC. The gene calls are TRBV5 and TRBJ2-1; 12 bases agree with TRBD2. The CDR3 end falls 1 residue outside the read, so it is completed with the germline J gene. Germline loops: CDR1 LGHNA, CDR2 YNLKQL (reference sequence). The J segment lost 0 bases and the V segment lost 3 bases, leaving 6 bases of the junction unmatched. The CDR3 has 18 residues.

Comment on this clone: The gene names here belong to mouse. CDR3 amino acids: CASSLTENTLYF. The CDR3 DNA, read in part, is TGTGCCAGCAGTCTGACGGAAAACACCTTGTAC. The chain carries TRBV26 and TRBJ2-4; D gene ambiguous. The read finishes 1 residue shy of the CDR3 end, and the germline J gene is used to complete it. Per the germline V gene, CDR1 is KGHPV and CDR2 is FQNQEV (reference sequence). V gave up 2 bases and J gave up 4 bases, with 4 bases separating them. The CDR3 runs 12 residues.

On this clone itself: Mouse gene names apply. The CDR3 spells CASSSGTTNERLFF. Partial CDR3 DNA: TGTGCCAGCAGCTCCGGGACAACCAACGAAAGATTATTT. The V and J genes are TRBV3 and TRBJ1-4; tentatively, D is TRBD1 (6 bases). The read ends 1 residue shy of where the CDR3 ends; the end is completed using the germline J gene. Germline CDR1 SNHLY, CDR2 FYNGKV (reference sequence). The CDR3 extends over 14 amino acids. Trimming took 4 bases from V and 3 from J, leaving 9 bases between them.

Comments on this clone: All gene names here are mouse names. The sequence runs out 1 residue before the end of the CDR3; the remainder is reconstructed from the germline J gene. The chain is built from TRBV12-1 and TRBJ2-4; a weak D match, TRBD1 (5 bases). The germline CDR1 and CDR2 sequences are SGHSN and HYEKVE. The CDR3 sequence is 13 residues long. Trimming shortened V by 4 bases and J by 0 bases, and 7 bases separated the two germline ends. CDR3 DNA (partial): TGTGCCAGCTCAGACAGAAGTCAAAACACCTTGTAC. It specifies CASSDRSQNTLY. The CDR3 as a whole reads CASSDRSQNTLYF.

About this clone itself: Gene names and germline match the mouse. Incomplete CDR3 DNA: TGTGCCAGCAGCCTCTACACCTACACAGAAGTCTTC. As protein: CASSLYTYTEVF. The entire CDR3 protein is CASSLYTYTEVFF. V and J are TRBV26 and TRBJ1-1; no firm D call. The read ends 1 residue before the CDR3 terminus; that terminus is restored from the germline J gene. The germline V and J ends were trimmed by 6 bases and 3 bases, with 11 bases remaining between them. Germline V gene sequence: CDR1 KGHPV, CDR2 FQNQEV (reference sequence). CDR3 length: 13 residues.

The sample holds a few counts of this clone. Gene names are the mouse ones. With the read ending 1 residue before the CDR3 end, the germline J gene is used to fill in that end. V gene TRBV3 combines with J gene TRBJ2-7, with 9 bases that match TRBD2. This CDR3 has 15 residues. Germline V gene lookup returns CDR1 SNHLY and CDR2 FYNGKV (reference sequence). With V trimmed by 3 bases and J by 6 bases, 9 bases remained unmatched. CDR3 sequence reads: CASSLIWGGRIEQYF. Partial CDR3 DNA: TGTGCCAGCAGCTTGATCTGGGGGGGGCGGATTGAACAGTAC.

This clone was detected only once. A far larger clone is only one base removed, so a read error is likely. Gene and germline names: mouse. The read stops 1 residue short of the end of the CDR3; the missing end is completed from the germline J gene. J is TRBJ1-3 and V is TRBV16, with D uncertain. Trimming cost V 8 bases and J 0 bases, with 11 bases left between them. Germline CDR1 reads SGHSA; CDR2 reads FRNQAP. This CDR3 is 14 amino acids long. The CDR3 loop reads CASCPDNSGNTLYF. The CDR3 bases that were read are TGTGCAAGCTGCCCCGACAATTCTGGAAATACGCTCTAT.

In the case of this clone: Mouse names are used for the genes. Coverage ceases 1 residue before the CDR3 finishes, and the germline J gene fills in the end. The V and J genes are TRBV12-2 and TRBJ2-7; 11 nucleotides align to TRBD2. With 0 bases clipped from V and 5 bases from J, the junction kept 5 bases outside the gene matches. This CDR3 region has 15 residues. CDR1 SGHLS and CDR2 HYDKME come from the germline V gene. The CDR3 sequence: CASSLTGGALDEQYF. CDR3 DNA, as far as it was read: TGTGCCAGCTCTCTCACTGGGGGGGCGCTGGATGAACAGTAC.

A word on this clone: Genes and germline are mouse. The read halts 1 residue ahead of the CDR3 end, with the missing end drawn from the germline J gene. The chain recombines TRBV26 with TRBJ2-2, with 9 nucleotides matching TRBD1. The trim removed 6 bases at V and 0 bases at J, leaving 2 bases unmatched. The germline V gene encodes CDR1 KGHPV and CDR2 FQNQEV (reference sequence). This CDR3 has 15 amino acids. The sequenced CDR3 bases are TGTGCCAGCAGCCGGGACAGGGCAAACACCGGGCAGCTCTAC. Its translation: CASSRDRANTGQLY. The full CDR3 reads CASSRDRANTGQLYF.

Of note for this clone: The germline and genes are mouse ones. The CDR3 end is not reached by the read, which stops 1 residue before it; the germline J gene fills it in. J is TRBJ2-5 and V is TRBV12-2; TRBD2 matches 10 bases. The germline V gene encodes CDR1 SGHLS and CDR2 HYDKME. CDR3 length: 14 amino acids. V lost 3 bases to trimming and J lost 5 bases; unmatched junction nucleotides: 4. Incomplete CDR3 DNA: TGTGCCAGCTCTGACTGGGGGGAGGGAGACACCCAGTAC. It specifies CASSDWGEGDTQY. The complete CDR3 reads CASSDWGEGDTQYF.

Comment on this clone: Mouse names are used for the genes. Read data end 1 residue before the CDR3 end; the end is taken from the germline J gene. This chain connects TRBV17 to TRBJ1-1; 8 bases fit TRBD1. Germline trimming cut 5 bases from V and 11 bases from J; bases unmatched to any gene: 7. CDR1 and CDR2 (germline): MNHDT, YYDKIL. The CDR3 spans 12 residues. CDR3 amino acids: CASSGQGWRVFF. CDR3 DNA (partial): TGTGCTAGCAGTGGACAGGGATGGCGGGTCTTC.

As to this clone: Just one base apart from a much larger clone, this may be a read error. The gene symbols are mouse symbols. Coverage ceases 1 residue before the CDR3 finishes, and the germline J gene fills in the end. The V gene is TRBV12-2, the J gene TRBJ2-1; TRBD2 aligns across 11 bases. This CDR3 spans 15 amino acids. Germline CDR1 and CDR2: SGHLS and HYDKME. Partial CDR3 DNA: TGTGCCAGCTCCACGACTGGGGGGGACTATGCTGGGCAGTTC. This encodes CASSTTGGDYAGQF. The whole CDR3 is CASSTTGGDYAGQFF.

By share, this clone ranks as large (0.1 to 1%). The listed genes are named as in mouse. The read comes to an end 1 residue before the CDR3 does, leaving the germline J gene to fill in the end. The chain couples TRBV17 to TRBJ2-7; tentatively, D is TRBD2 (6 bases). Germline V gene lookup returns CDR1 MNHDT and CDR2 YYDKIL. The CDR3 has 14 amino acids. The ends were cut back, 3 bases at V and 0 bases at J, with 9 bases in the middle. The CDR3 sequence: CASSSLGSSYEQYF. The covered CDR3 bases are TGTGCTAGCAGTAGTCTGGGGAGCTCCTATGAACAGTAC.

This clone is labeled large. The gene names given are mouse names. The CDR3 is cut off 1 residue early in the read; its end comes from the germline J gene. The rearrangement uses TRBV4 and TRBJ1-4; TRBD1 aligns across 11 bases. Looked up from germline, CDR1 is LGHDT and CDR2 is YNNKQL (reference sequence). The CDR3 totals 17 residues. Losses at the gene ends were 3 bases for V and 0 bases for J; bases not matched to a gene: 3. CDR3 DNA, as far as it was read: TGTGCCAGCAGCTACCGGGACAGGGGGTTTTCCAACGAAAGATTATTT. This encodes CASSYRDRGFSNERLF. The CDR3 reads in full as CASSYRDRGFSNERLFF. The full variable domain, rest sourced from reference TRBV4 and TRBJ1-4, is ETAVFQTPNYHVTQVGNEVSFNCKQTLGHDTMYWYKQDSKKLLKIMFSYNNKQLIVNETVPRRFSPQSSDKAHLNLRIKSVEPEDSAVYLCASSYRDRGFSNERLFFGHGTKLSVL.

This clone was observed a few times. Gene names are the mouse ones. Read coverage stops 1 residue before the CDR3 terminus; the germline J gene supplies the remainder. The chain carries TRBV23 and TRBJ1-2; TRBD1, as called in the table, went unchecked against the DNA. CDR3 length equals 16 residues. CDR1 is KGHTA and CDR2 is FQNQQP in the germline V gene. CDR3 DNA, as far as it was read: TGCTCCAGCAGACCCGGGACAGGGGGGACAAACTCCGACTACACC. This encodes CSSRPGTGGTNSDYT. The complete CDR3 sequence is CSSRPGTGGTNSDYTF.

As concerns this clone: Given a much more abundant clone one base away, this may be a read error. Gene labels here are mouse ones. The CDR3 is cut off 1 residue early in the read; its end comes from the germline J gene. The chain recombines TRBV13-3 with TRBJ1-4; D is unclear. The germline gives CDR1 NNHDY, CDR2 SYVADS. The CDR3 is 15 residues long. CDR3 DNA, as far as it was read: TGTGCCACCAGTGATGCACCAGTTTCCAACGAAAGATTATTT. This translates into CATSDAPVSNERLF. Given in full, the CDR3 is CATSDAPVSNERLFF.

A few counts support this clone. Genes and germline come from the mouse. The read terminates 1 residue before the CDR3 end, so the remaining end is supplied by the germline J gene. This chain joins TRBV29 and TRBJ1-3; a possible D gene is TRBD1 (5 bases). Trimming took 3 bases from V and 2 from J, leaving 11 bases between them. Per the germline V gene, CDR1 is MSHET and CDR2 is SYDVDS. The CDR3 length is 15 residues. The CDR3 protein is CASSLEGLPGNTLYF. The CDR3 bases that were read are TGTGCTAGCAGTTTGGAGGGGCTTCCTGGAAATACGCTCTAT. Full variable domain (outside the CDR3, taken from reference TRBV29 and TRBJ1-3): DMKVTQMPRYLIKRMGENVLLECGQDMSHETMYWYRQDPGLGLQLIYISYDVDSNSEGDIPKGYRVSRKKREHFSLILDSAKTNQTSVYFCASSLEGLPGNTLYFGEGSRLIVV.

As concerns this clone: Gene names follow the mouse nomenclature. From the germline J gene comes the end of the CDR3, since the read stops 1 residue before it. The rearrangement links TRBV23 to TRBJ2-2; TRBD2, the table's D call, lacks a check against the DNA. Germline V gene lookup returns CDR1 KGHTA and CDR2 FQNQQP. CDR3 length: 16 amino acids. CDR3 DNA (partial): TGCTCCAGCAGTCAAGGGGGGGCGAATCCCACCGGGCAGCTCTAC. Amino acids: CSSSQGGANPTGQLY. The whole CDR3 is CSSSQGGANPTGQLYF.

This clone has more than one count but fewer than ten. Gene names are mouse gene names. The CDR3 end falls 1 residue outside the read, so it is completed with the germline J gene. V is TRBV31 and J is TRBJ2-7; D ambiguous. Germline V lookup: CDR1 GKSSPN, CDR2 SITVG. Trimming removed 5 bases from V and 4 bases from J, with 6 bases in between. The CDR3 extends over 10 amino acids. The part of the CDR3 DNA that was read is TGTGCCTGGGACTCATATGAACAGTAC. This encodes CAWDSYEQY. The CDR3 as a whole reads CAWDSYEQYF. The full variable domain, rest sourced from reference TRBV31 and TRBJ2-7, is AQTIHQWPVAEIKAVGSPLSLGCTIKGKSSPNLYWYWQATGGTLQQLFYSITVGQVESVVQLNLSASRPKDDQFILSTEKLLLSHSGFYLCAWDSYEQYFGPGTRLTVL.

Concerning this clone itself: Gene names are the mouse ones. Read coverage stops 1 residue before the CDR3 terminus; the germline J gene supplies the remainder. This sequence joins TRBV29 and TRBJ2-5; a weak D match, TRBD1 (5 bases). Trimming removed 0 bases from V and 2 bases from J, with 6 bases in between. The CDR3 covers 14 residues. Germline assignment: CDR1 MSHET and CDR2 SYDVDS. The CDR3 region is CASSLSGVQDTQYF. CDR3 DNA (partial): TGTGCTAGCAGTTTATCAGGGGTCCAAGACACCCAGTAC. The full variable domain, with the rest looked up from reference TRBV29 and TRBJ2-5, is DMKVTQMPRYLIKRMGENVLLECGQDMSHETMYWYRQDPGLGLQLIYISYDVDSNSEGDIPKGYRVSRKKREHFSLILDSAKTNQTSVYFCASSLSGVQDTQYFGPGTRLLVL.

Worth noting for this clone: Gene names are the mouse ones. The read ends 1 residue shy of where the CDR3 ends; the end is completed using the germline J gene. The chain has TRBV19 and TRBJ2-1; 7 bases match TRBD1. The CDR3 runs 15 residues. Germline trimming cut 4 bases from V and 3 bases from J; bases unmatched to any gene: 7. Germline assignment: CDR1 FNHDT and CDR2 SITEND (reference sequence). CDR3 loop: CASSQYRGGYAEQFF. The sequenced CDR3 bases are TGTGCCAGCAGTCAGTACAGGGGAGGCTATGCTGAGCAGTTC.

Concerning this clone itself: Germline and genes here are mouse. The missing CDR3 end, 1 residue past where the read stops, is filled in from the germline J gene. V gene TRBV23 combines with J gene TRBJ2-7; TRBD2, the table's D call, was not compared with the DNA. Per germline, CDR1 KGHTA and CDR2 FQNQQP. This CDR3 comprises 14 residues. CDR3 residues: CSSSQGDWGYEQYF. Incomplete CDR3 DNA: TGCTCCAGCAGTCAAGGGGACTGGGGCTATGAACAGTAC.

Of note for this clone: These gene names are mouse names. The read is 1 residue too short to cover the CDR3 end, so that end is filled in from the germline J gene. This chain connects TRBV20 to TRBJ1-5; no reliable D call. CDR3 length: 10 residues. The V and J ends lost 6 bases and 8 bases respectively, with 8 bases between them. The germline V gene encodes CDR1 GFQATS and CDR2 STVNSAI. CDR3 bases read: TGTGGTGCCCCCTCGAAGGCTCCGCTT. Its protein product is CGAPSKAPL. The entire CDR3 reads CGAPSKAPLF.

This clone was observed a handful of times. Gene names denote mouse genes. The read finishes 1 residue shy of the CDR3 end, and the germline J gene is used to complete it. V and J are TRBV31 and TRBJ1-4; 9 bases agree with TRBD1. CDR3 length equals 15 residues. J gave up 6 bases and V 3 bases, and 8 bases lay outside the gene matches. The V gene's germline CDR1 is GKSSPN and CDR2 SITVG. The CDR3 loop is CAWRPYRGPDERLFF. CDR3 DNA (partial): TGTGCCTGGAGGCCCTACAGGGGGCCCGACGAAAGATTATTT.

Worth noting for this clone: Genes and germline are mouse. Sequencing ends 1 residue short of the CDR3 end; the germline J gene provides the rest. This chain links TRBV26 with TRBJ2-7, with 7 bases that match TRBD2. This CDR3 is built from 14 residues. In germline, CDR1 is KGHPV, CDR2 FQNQEV (reference sequence). Trimming cost V 2 bases and J 1 base; bases outside gene matches: 2. CDR3 sequence: CASSLVGGSYEQYF. The DNA read from the CDR3 is TGTGCCAGCAGTCTGGTGGGGGGATCCTATGAACAGTAC.

This clone was counted a single time. Gene names refer to mouse genes. The missing CDR3 end, 1 residue past where the read stops, is filled in from the germline J gene. The chain carries TRBV26 and TRBJ2-3; 14 bases map to TRBD2. The CDR3 extends over 14 amino acids. The trim removed 4 bases at V and 10 bases at J, leaving 4 bases unmatched. Germline V lookup: CDR1 KGHPV, CDR2 FQNQEV (reference sequence). The CDR3 here is CASSPGLGGRPLYF. The CDR3 DNA, read in part, is TGTGCCAGCAGTCCGGGACTGGGGGGGCGCCCGCTGTAT.

This clone was counted only a few times. Gene labels here are mouse ones. The missing CDR3 end, 1 residue past where the read stops, is filled in from the germline J gene. This chain joins TRBV16 and TRBJ2-7; possibly TRBD1 for D (6 bases). Germline V gives CDR1 SGHSA, CDR2 FRNQAP. There are 14 residues in the CDR3. V lost 3 bases and J lost 0, with 9 bases in between. The part of the CDR3 DNA that was read is TGTGCAAGCAGCTTCACAGGGAGCTCCTATGAACAGTAC. This encodes CASSFTGSSYEQY. The entire CDR3 protein reads CASSFTGSSYEQYF. Full variable domain (remainder filled in from reference TRBV16 and TRBJ2-7): NAGVIQTPRHKVTGKGQEATLWCEPISGHSAVFWYRQTIVQGLEFLTYFRNQAPIDDSGMPKERFSAQMPNQSHSTLKIQSTQPQDSAVYLCASSFTGSSYEQYFGPGTRLTVL.

Regarding this clone: Gene names and germline refer to mouse. The read falls 1 residue short of the CDR3 end, and the missing part is taken from the germline J gene. J is TRBJ2-5 and V is TRBV26; unclear D gene. The CDR3 covers 13 residues. The germline V gene encodes CDR1 KGHPV and CDR2 FQNQEV (reference sequence). V gave up 4 bases and J gave up 0 bases, with 5 bases separating them. The CDR3 region is CASSPLNQDTQYF. The DNA read from the CDR3 is TGTGCCAGCAGTCCACTTAACCAAGACACCCAGTAC.

A single count supports this clone. Genes here carry mouse names. The sequence runs out 1 residue before the end of the CDR3; the remainder is reconstructed from the germline J gene. The J gene is TRBJ1-4, the V gene TRBV26; 12 bases align to TRBD1. CDR3 length: 15 residues. Trimming cost V 3 bases and J 7 bases; bases outside gene matches: 3. Per the germline V gene, CDR1 is KGHPV and CDR2 is FQNQEV (reference sequence). The CDR3: CASSLPGQGAERLFF. The covered CDR3 bases are TGTGCCAGCAGTCTCCCGGGACAGGGGGCCGAAAGATTATTT.